This is a list of T cell receptor beta chains from one sample in a study of cytotoxic CD8 clonotypes in ibrutinib-treated CLL. Profiling relied on immunoSEQ multiplex PCR, and the TCRdb table lists in-frame clones only, not all of them. The repertoire consists of approximately 53,000 clones, with roughly 80% occurring once and the leading ten covering around 20%. Here the sequenced sample was PBMCs, taken after 24 months of ibrutinib treatment. All receptors derive from a human donor with chronic lymphocytic leukemia. CDR3s include the opening cysteine and the closing phenylalanine or tryptophan. The D gene is left open where the match is weak. Expanded clones are given a class, and other clones once, few, many or no size at all.

d_gene: TRBD2
j_gene: TRBJ2-3
v_gene: TRBV7-4
abundance: -
CDR3aa: CASRSGTSWGDTQYF
CDR3nt: TGTGCCAGCAGATCCGGGACTAGCTGGGGAGATACGCAGTATTTT

d_gene: -
j_gene: TRBJ1-1
v_gene: TRBV7-3
abundance: -
CDR3aa: CASSLGVVSTEAFF
CDR3nt: TGTGCCAGCAGCTTGGGGGTTGTAAGCACTGAAGCTTTCTTT

d_gene: TRBD1
j_gene: TRBJ1-2
v_gene: TRBV19
abundance: -
CDR3aa: CASSQDRGRYGYTF
CDR3nt: TGTGCCAGTAGTCAGGACAGGGGTCGTTATGGCTACACCTTC

d_gene: -
j_gene: TRBJ1-1
v_gene: TRBV27
abundance: once
CDR3aa: CASSPLGLYEAFF
CDR3nt: TGTGCCAGCAGTCCGTTGGGACTGTATGAAGCTTTCTTT

d_gene: -
j_gene: TRBJ2-2
v_gene: TRBV6-5
abundance: once
CDR3aa: CASSYFEMTGELFF
CDR3nt: TGTGCCAGCAGTTACTTCGAGATGACGGGGGAGCTGTTTTTT

d_gene: -
j_gene: TRBJ1-1
v_gene: TRBV12-5
abundance: -
CDR3aa: CASGLGTGNTEAFF
CDR3nt: TGTGCTAGTGGTTTGGGGACGGGGAACACTGAAGCTTTCTTT

d_gene: -
j_gene: TRBJ2-4
v_gene: TRBV5-8
abundance: -
CDR3aa: CASSRDLTLAKNIQYF
CDR3nt: TGTGCCAGCAGCCGGGACTTAACTCTAGCCAAAAACATTCAGTACTTC

d_gene: TRBD1
j_gene: TRBJ2-2
v_gene: TRBV29-1
abundance: -
CDR3aa: CSARAGGNTGELFF
CDR3nt: TGCAGCGCGAGGGCAGGGGGCAACACCGGGGAGCTGTTTTTT

d_gene: -
j_gene: TRBJ2-1
v_gene: TRBV7-9
abundance: -
CDR3aa: CASSLRNEQFF
CDR3nt: TGTGCCAGCAGCTTAAGAAATGAGCAGTTCTTC

d_gene: TRBD2
j_gene: TRBJ2-1
v_gene: TRBV19
abundance: -
CDR3aa: CASSILSSGHNEQFF
CDR3nt: TGTGCCAGTAGTATTCTGTCTAGCGGGCACAATGAGCAGTTCTTC

d_gene: -
j_gene: TRBJ2-1
v_gene: TRBV7-9
abundance: -
CDR3aa: CASSYDSLSSYNEQFF
CDR3nt: TGTGCCAGCAGCTACGACAGCCTCAGCTCCTACAATGAGCAGTTCTTC

d_gene: -
j_gene: TRBJ2-5
v_gene: TRBV7-3
abundance: -
CDR3aa: CASSLGVAETQYF
CDR3nt: TGTGCCAGCAGCTTAGGAGTGGCAGAGACCCAGTACTTC

d_gene: -
j_gene: TRBJ2-1
v_gene: TRBV5-6
abundance: -
CDR3aa: CASRSVGYNEQFF
CDR3nt: TGTGCCAGCAGATCGGTAGGTTACAATGAGCAGTTCTTC

d_gene: TRBD2
j_gene: TRBJ2-2
v_gene: TRBV5-4
abundance: few
CDR3aa: CASSLRGQGGYTGELFF
CDR3nt: TGTGCCAGCAGCTTGAGGGGCCAGGGAGGGTACACCGGGGAGCTGTTTTTT

d_gene: -
j_gene: TRBJ1-2
v_gene: TRBV19
abundance: -
CDR3aa: CASRTAHQTNYGYTF
CDR3nt: TGTGCCAGTAGGACCGCACACCAGACTAACTATGGCTACACCTTC

d_gene: -
j_gene: TRBJ2-2
v_gene: TRBV6-6
abundance: few
CDR3aa: CASSLTRESPGELFF
CDR3nt: TGTGCCAGCAGTTTGACTAGGGAGAGCCCCGGGGAGCTGTTTTTT

d_gene: -
j_gene: TRBJ1-1
v_gene: TRBV7-2
abundance: -
CDR3aa: CASSKLRDQGSVNTEAFF
CDR3nt: TGTGCCAGCAGCAAGCTTAGAGATCAGGGCTCAGTGAACACTGAAGCTTTCTTT